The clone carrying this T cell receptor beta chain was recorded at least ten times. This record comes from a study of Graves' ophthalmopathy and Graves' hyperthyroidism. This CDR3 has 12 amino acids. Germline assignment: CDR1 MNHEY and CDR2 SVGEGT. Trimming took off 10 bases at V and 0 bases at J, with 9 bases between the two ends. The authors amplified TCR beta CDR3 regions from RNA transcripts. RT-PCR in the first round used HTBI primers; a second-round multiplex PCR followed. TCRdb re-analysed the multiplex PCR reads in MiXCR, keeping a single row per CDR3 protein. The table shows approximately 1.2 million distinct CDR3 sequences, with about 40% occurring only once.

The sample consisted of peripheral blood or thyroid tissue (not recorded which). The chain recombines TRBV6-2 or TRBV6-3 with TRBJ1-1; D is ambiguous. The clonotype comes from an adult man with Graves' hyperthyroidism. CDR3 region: CATTNVNTEAFF. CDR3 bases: TGTGCCACCACAAACGTGAACACTGAAGCTTTCTTT.